Following are 18 T cell receptor beta chains from one sample sequenced in a study of T cell responses to AZD1222 COVID-19 vaccine. The method was immunoSEQ multiplex PCR; TCRdb's version includes in-frame clones alone and lacks a portion of them. Here the sample spans tens of thousands of clones, roughly 85% being singletons. The sample in question was peripheral blood, obtained on day 0 of MenACWY control vaccination. The source of these receptors is an adult in good health.

CDR3 DNA: TGTGCCAGCTCACCACCGGTGGGAGAACTATACGAGCAGTACTTC. Translation gives CASSPPVGELYEQYF. The chain links TRBV18 to TRBJ2-7; possible D gene TRBD2, 5 bases. Germline values: CDR1 KGHSH, CDR2 LQKENI. V was shortened by 0 bases and J by 4 bases, with 13 bases between the two germline ends. CDR3 size: 15 residues.

V is TRBV9 and J is TRBJ2-2; D is undetermined. V shed 2 bases and J shed 7 bases, with 12 bases lying between them. The CDR3 runs to 14 residues. Per the germline V gene, CDR1 is SGDLS and CDR2 is YYNGEE. The CDR3 region has the DNA TGTGCCAGCAGCGTGGGTAGTCTGGGCGGGGAGCTGTTTTTT. As protein: CASSVGSLGGELFF.

The chain couples TRBV15 to TRBJ1-4; D is unresolved. Per the germline V gene, CDR1 is LNHNV and CDR2 is YYDKDF (reference sequence). This CDR3 is built from 15 residues. V dropped 7 bases and J dropped 3 bases, with 15 bases sitting between them. CDR3 sequence: CATNNGRSPNEKLFF. CDR3 bases: TGTGCCACCAACAACGGACGGAGCCCTAATGAAAAACTGTTTTTT.

The rearrangement uses TRBV10-3 and TRBJ1-2, with 8 bases aligning to TRBD1. Germline CDR1 is ENHRY and CDR2 is SYGVKD. The V gene end was trimmed by 6 bases and the J gene end by 7 bases; junction bases not matched to a gene: 7. The CDR3 has 13 amino acids. This CDR3 is CAIRGDRGGGYTF. CDR3 sequence (DNA): TGTGCCATCAGGGGTGACAGGGGCGGTGGCTACACCTTC.

The chain recombines TRBV28 with TRBJ1-2; 7 nucleotides match TRBD1. The CDR3 totals 15 residues. CDR1 is MDHEN and CDR2 is SYDVKM in the germline V gene. V trimming: 7 bases; J trimming: 2 bases; junction bases outside the gene matches: 10. DNA of the CDR3: TGTGCCAGCACGTCCTGGGGACAGCAAAACTATGGCTACACCTTC. Amino acid sequence: CASTSWGQQNYGYTF.

The chain uses TRBV12-1 and TRBJ2-1; the D segment call TRBD2 is taken from the table without a DNA check. TRBV12-1 is listed as a pseudogene. The CDR3 extends over 15 amino acids. The CDR3 loop is CASSFTSGEYNEQFF. Here the CDR3 DNA reads TGTGCCAGCAGCTTCACTAGCGGAGAATACAATGAGCAGTTCTTC.

This sequence joins TRBV18 and TRBJ1-2; D gene uncertain. The CDR3 runs to 15 residues. V was shortened by 4 bases and J by 1 base, with 13 bases between the two germline ends. Germline V CDR1 and CDR2: KGHSH, LQKENI. The CDR3 nucleotides read TGTGCCAGCTCACAACAGCCACGGGATAACTATGGCTACACCTTC. It encodes CASSQQPRDNYGYTF.

The rearrangement links TRBV10-2 to TRBJ2-3; D is possibly TRBD2 (6 bases). V was clipped by 2 bases and J by 2 bases, with 14 bases between them. The CDR3 is made up of 16 amino acids. Germline CDR1 and CDR2: WSHSY and SAAADI. The CDR3 region is CASSEGSGADTDTQYF. The CDR3 region has the DNA TGCGCCAGCAGTGAGGGGTCGGGAGCGGACACAGATACGCAGTATTTT.

The table lists this clone with a few counts. This rearrangement joins TRBV3-1 (or the pseudogene TRBV3-2) to TRBJ1-1; D remains unclear. The CDR3 has 13 amino acids. Trimming stripped 7 bases from V and 3 bases from J, with 12 bases between. CDR1 LGHDT and CDR2 YNNKEL come from the germline V gene (reference sequence). The CDR3 spells CASTHSEYTEAFF. In nucleotides, the CDR3 is TGTGCCAGCACCCACAGTGAGTACACTGAAGCTTTCTTT.

This clone was counted a few times. V and J are TRBV3-1 (or the pseudogene TRBV3-2) and TRBJ2-7, with 9 bases matching TRBD1. Germline CDR1 LGHDT, CDR2 YNNKEL (reference sequence). With V trimmed by 1 base and J by 13 bases, 14 bases remained unmatched. This CDR3 region has 15 residues. The CDR3 DNA sequence: TGTGCCAGCAGCCAAGTTTCCCCGGGACAGGGTGCCAGATACTTC. It yields the protein CASSQVSPGQGARYF.

V usage is TRBV7-2 and J usage is TRBJ2-7; a possible D gene is TRBD2 (6 bases). From germline, CDR1 is SGHTA and CDR2 FQGNSA. The length of the CDR3 is 14 residues. Trimming cost V 5 bases and J 1 base, with 12 bases left between them. Written as DNA, the CDR3 is TGTGCCAGCAGCCCACAAGGAGGGTCCTACGAGCAGTACTTC. Translated: CASSPQGGSYEQYF.

CDR3: CASRWGVGNEQYF. The DNA for the CDR3 is TGTGCCAGCAGGTGGGGGGTGGGGAACGAGCAGTACTTC. The J gene is TRBJ2-7, the V gene TRBV12-3 or TRBV12-4; perhaps TRBD2 as D (6 bases). The V and J ends lost 6 bases and 5 bases respectively, with 14 bases between them. This CDR3 spans 13 amino acids.

V gene TRBV11-2 combines with J gene TRBJ1-1; D gene unclear. This CDR3 has 14 residues. The V gene's germline CDR1 is SGHAT and CDR2 FQNNGV. The V and J ends lost 1 base and 4 bases respectively, with 10 bases between them. DNA of the CDR3: TGTGCCAGCAGCTTAGGGCGCCCTTCCACTGAAGCTTTCTTT. Its translation is CASSLGRPSTEAFF.

This clone was seen a single time. The chain combines TRBV27 with TRBJ1-5; maybe TRBD1 (5 bases). The germline V gene has CDR1 MNHEY and CDR2 SMNVEV (reference sequence). This CDR3 is built from 13 residues. Trimming shortened V by 6 bases and J by 11 bases, and 17 bases separated the two germline ends. CDR3: CASRTGLAGAQHF. CDR3 nucleotide sequence: TGTGCCAGCAGAACCGGGCTCGCGGGGGCCCAGCATTTT.

The J gene is TRBJ2-3, the V gene TRBV4-3, with 14 bases aligning to TRBD2. Germline V lookup: CDR1 LGHNA, CDR2 YSLEER. The V gene end was trimmed by 2 bases and the J gene end by 5 bases; junction bases not matched to a gene: 9. This CDR3 region has 18 residues. The CDR3 spells CASSQTPRLAGGRDTQYF. The CDR3 DNA reads TGCGCCAGCAGCCAAACACCGAGACTAGCGGGAGGGAGAGATACGCAGTATTTT.

The chain recombines TRBV18 with TRBJ2-5; D perhaps matches TRBD1 (5 bases). CDR3 size: 15 residues. Germline CDR1 reads KGHSH; CDR2 reads LQKENI. Between the trimmed V and J ends, which lost 0 bases and 1 base, there was a span of 9 bases. The CDR3 bases are TGTGCCAGCTCACCACCGGGGCGCTTCCAAGAGACCCAGTACTTC. Translated: CASSPPGRFQETQYF.

The gene calls are TRBV7-2 and TRBJ2-1; D unresolved. The CDR3 covers 13 residues. V dropped 1 base and J dropped 5 bases, with 6 bases sitting between them. Germline V gene data show CDR1 as SGHTA and CDR2 as FQGNSA. CDR3 nucleotide sequence: TGTGCCAGCAGCTTAGGACGGAACAATGAGCAGTTCTTC. Translating gives CASSLGRNNEQFF.

The genes are TRBV6-2 or TRBV6-3 and TRBJ2-3; 9 bases align to TRBD2. V lost 6 bases to trimming and J lost 4 bases; unmatched junction nucleotides: 8. The CDR3 contains 15 residues. The germline V gene encodes CDR1 MNHEY and CDR2 SVGEGT. This CDR3 is CASSIAGVRSDTQYF. Written as DNA, the CDR3 is TGTGCCAGCAGCATAGCGGGAGTGAGGTCAGATACGCAGTATTTT.